The rows below give T cell receptor beta chains drawn from one sample of a study of T cell repertoires in cytomegalovirus infection. A single record per CDR3 protein comes from TCRdb applying MiXCR to the reads. The data contain nearly 550,000 distinct CDR3 sequences, approximately 15% of them seen just once; the ten biggest clones take up roughly a quarter. The specimen sequenced was CD8+ T cells from PBMCs. These receptor sequences come from a human donor in good health (CMV status not recorded). Some clones in this sample may be carry-over from other donors' samples. Each CDR3 is given with its conserved first and last residue. D genes are given only for firm matches. Clone size appears in some rows only: once, few, many, or a class for an expanded clone.

j_call clone_size d_call v_call cdr3_nt cdr3_aa
TRBJ1-1 . . TRBV2 TGTGCCAGCATACGGGGGGCCACTGAAGCTTTCTTT CASIRGATEAFF
TRBJ1-5 few . TRBV6-1 TGTGCCAGCGTGGCAGGGTATAGGCAGCCCCAGCATTTT CASVAGYRQPQHF
TRBJ1-2 . TRBD1 TRBV27 TGTGCCAGCAGTCAGACAGGGGCGGGCTATGGCTACACCTTC CASSQTGAGYGYTF
TRBJ2-7 few TRBD2 TRBV12-3/TRBV12-4 TGTGCCAGCAGTTCACATCTAAACACGGGAGGGAGGATCTCCTACGAGCAGTACTTC CASSSHLNTGGRISYEQYF
TRBJ1-5 many . TRBV6-1 TGTGCCAGCAGTAGCCGGGACAAATATCAGCCCCAGCATTTT CASSSRDKYQPQHF
TRBJ1-2 few . TRBV12-3/TRBV12-4 TGTGCCAGCGTGGTCGAGGGCAACTATGGCTACACCTTC CASVVEGNYGYTF
TRBJ1-2 many . TRBV12-3/TRBV12-4 TGTGCCAGCAGTTTTGGCGTAAGCGTTTGGGGCGCTGCTAACTATGGCTACACCTTC CASSFGVSVWGAANYGYTF
TRBJ1-1 many . TRBV28 TGTGCCAGCAGTTTTCCGTCAGGGACCCGCATGAACACTGAAGCTTTCTTT CASSFPSGTRMNTEAFF
TRBJ1-5 many . TRBV12-3/TRBV12-4 TGTGCCAGCAGGGAAGGTCGGAGCAATCAGCCCCAGCATTTT CASREGRSNQPQHF
TRBJ1-5 many . TRBV4-1 TGCGCCAGCAGCCAGGCCATCAATCAGCCCCAGCATTTT CASSQAINQPQHF
TRBJ1-2 many . TRBV6-1 TGTGCCAGCAGTGAAGCGGTAAACTATGGCTACACCTTC CASSEAVNYGYTF
TRBJ1-2 . . TRBV4-1 TGCGCCAGCAGCCAAGCAAAGGCAGGCGCTCCCTATGGCTACACCTTC CASSQAKAGAPYGYTF
TRBJ2-1 . TRBD2 TRBV2 TGTGCCAGCAAAGGTTTCCGGCTAGCGGGGGGGCCAGATATCTATGAGCAGTTCTTC CASKGFRLAGGPDIYEQFF
TRBJ2-3 many . TRBV2 TGTGCCAGCAACCTGGGAGGAGGGCCCACAGATACGCAGTATTTT CASNLGGGPTDTQYF
TRBJ2-1 many TRBD2 TRBV7-6 TGTGCCAGCAGCCCTACTAGCGGGGGGCGGAATGAGCAGTTCTTC CASSPTSGGRNEQFF
TRBJ2-1 . TRBD1 TRBV28 TGTGCCAGCAGTCTGCTACAGGGGAATGAGCAGTTCTTC CASSLLQGNEQFF
TRBJ2-7 . . TRBV20-1 TGCAGTGCTAGAGCCCGCCAATCGCGGGGGCTCTCCTACGAGCAGTACTTC CSARARQSRGLSYEQYF
TRBJ2-1 many TRBD2 TRBV7-6 TGTGCCAGCAGCCCCACTAGCGGGAGGTTCAATGAGCAGTTCTTC CASSPTSGRFNEQFF
TRBJ2-5 many TRBD2 TRBV10-3 TGTGCCATCCAGGGAGAAGCGGGAGGAGAGACCCAGTACTTC CAIQGEAGGETQYF
TRBJ1-1 many . TRBV4-1 TGCGCCAGCAGCCAAGGCGAGGGACTGGAAGCTTTCTTT CASSQGEGLEAFF
TRBJ1-1 many TRBD1 TRBV10-3 TGTGCCATCAGTACAGGGGAGCGGAACACTGAAGCTTTCTTT CAISTGERNTEAFF
TRBJ2-4 . . TRBV5-1 TGCGCCAGCAGCTTGGGCCAGGGAGGTCGTGGGTACTTC CASSLGQGGRGYF
TRBJ2-7 few . TRBV4-1 TGCGCCAGCAGCGGGTCAGGGAACACACCCTACGAGCAGTACTTC CASSGSGNTPYEQYF
TRBJ2-7 . . TRBV3-1 TGTGCCAGCAGCCAAGATCTACAGGGACCGAAAATGTACGAGCAGTACTTC CASSQDLQGPKMYEQYF
TRBJ1-2 many . TRBV11-2 TGTGCCAGCAGCTCGGGACAAGGGGTCCTCTATGGCTACACCTTC CASSSGQGVLYGYTF
TRBJ1-1 few . TRBV19 TGTGCCAGTAGATTAGGGGGTTTGGGTACTGAAGCTTTCTTT CASRLGGLGTEAFF
TRBJ2-7 . . TRBV7-6 TGTGCCAGCAGCACACAGGTGCTACCCTACGAGCAGTACTTC CASSTQVLPYEQYF
TRBJ2-1 many . TRBV11-2 TGTGCCAGCAGCTTAGTGGAGGGTCTGAACAATGAGCAGTTCTTC CASSLVEGLNNEQFF
TRBJ2-5 few . TRBV9 TGTGCCAGCAGCGTCCATGATTCCCAAGAGACCCAGTACTTC CASSVHDSQETQYF
TRBJ1-2 few TRBD1 TRBV4-1 TGCGCCAGCAGCCCCGGGACAGGATTCTATGGCTACACCTTC CASSPGTGFYGYTF
TRBJ1-1 . . TRBV23-1 TGCGCCAGCAGTTCGTATCCCACTGAAGCTTTCTTT CASSSYPTEAFF
TRBJ1-2 . TRBD1 TRBV28 TGTGCCAGCAGTCCGGACAGGGGCTGGGGCTACACCTTC CASSPDRGWGYTF
TRBJ2-5 . . TRBV20-1 TGCAGTGCAAGGACAGTGGCCCAAGAGACCCAGTACTTC CSARTVAQETQYF
TRBJ2-1 many TRBD1 TRBV7-3 TGTGCCAGCGGCAGGACAGGGAGCGCAAATGAGCAGTTCTTC CASGRTGSANEQFF
TRBJ2-5 . TRBD2 TRBV27 TGTGCCAGCACTCCGGGAGGGCAAGAGACCCAGTACTTC CASTPGGQETQYF
TRBJ1-4 . . TRBV9 TGTGCCAGCAGCACCTCCGGGACATCCTCGAATGAAAAACTGTTTTTT CASSTSGTSSNEKLFF
TRBJ2-1 few . TRBV7-3 TGTGCCAGCAGCTCCCGCCCGACTAGATTCGTTGAGCAGTTCTTC CASSSRPTRFVEQFF
TRBJ2-5 many . TRBV7-3 TGTGCCAGCAGTTCTGGTCGAAAGGGGGGAGAGACCCAGTACTTC CASSSGRKGGETQYF
TRBJ2-2 . . TRBV19 TGTGCCAGTAGTTGGGCCTTTTTCACTAACACCGGGGAGCTGTTTTTT CASSWAFFTNTGELFF
TRBJ2-2 many TRBD2 TRBV7-9 TGTGCCAGCAGCCTCGGGGTATGGGCGGGAGATGCGAACACCGGGGAGCTGTTTTTT CASSLGVWAGDANTGELFF
TRBJ2-3 many TRBD2 TRBV11-2 TGTGCCAGCAGCCCCCCCGGCACTAGCGGGGGCCCGGGAGATACGCAGTATTTT CASSPPGTSGGPGDTQYF
TRBJ2-7 few . TRBV20-1 TGCAGTGCTCTCGCGTACGAGCAGTACTTC CSALAYEQYF
TRBJ2-3 few . TRBV6-6 TGTGCCAGCCGAGCAGTAGACACAGATACGCAGTATTTT CASRAVDTDTQYF
TRBJ2-1 many TRBD2 TRBV6-1 TGTGCCAGCAGTATAATAGCGGGGGCTACCTACAATGAGCAGTTCTTC CASSIIAGATYNEQFF
TRBJ2-2 many TRBD1 TRBV6-1 TGTGCCAGCAGTATTACAGGGGAAACCGGGGAGCTGTTTTTT CASSITGETGELFF
TRBJ2-3 . . TRBV9 TGTGCCAGCAGCGAGTCAAGGAACACAGATACGCAGTATTTT CASSESRNTDTQYF
TRBJ1-1 many . TRBV24-1 TGTGCCACCGCAACTGACACTGAAGCTTTCTTT CATATDTEAFF
TRBJ2-1 many TRBD2 TRBV7-9 TGTGCCAGCAGCTCGACCGGACTAGCGGGAGGCTATCAGCAGTTCTTC CASSSTGLAGGYQQFF
TRBJ2-7 many . TRBV20-1 TGCAGTGCATTAGCCAGCTGGGCCACCTACGAGCAGTACTTC CSALASWATYEQYF
TRBJ1-1 . . TRBV27 TGTGCCAGCAAGGGTCTTATGAACACTGAAGCTTTCTTT CASKGLMNTEAFF
TRBJ2-7 . . TRBV6-6 TGTGCCAGCAGACACCCCATGTACGAGCAGTACTTC CASRHPMYEQYF
TRBJ1-1 many TRBD1 TRBV14 TGTGCCAGCAGCCAAGAGAGGGGGCTAAACACTGAAGCTTTCTTT CASSQERGLNTEAFF
TRBJ2-2 many . TRBV7-3 TGTGCCAGCAGCTTGGTCAGGGACACCGGGGAGCTGTTTTTT CASSLVRDTGELFF
TRBJ2-7 few TRBD1 TRBV5-5 TGTGCCAGCAGCTTTGGGGGACAGACCTACGAGCAGTACTTC CASSFGGQTYEQYF
TRBJ1-2 . . TRBV5-6 TGTGCCAGCAGCTTTGACGAAGGGGCAGGTTACTATGGCTACACCTTC CASSFDEGAGYYGYTF
TRBJ1-5 few . TRBV10-2 TGCGCCAGCAGTGAGTCGAATTTGAGGGATAGTCAGCCCCAGCATTTT CASSESNLRDSQPQHF
TRBJ2-5 many . TRBV7-6 TGTGCCAGCAGCGTCTTAGCTAGGCCCCAAGAGACCCAGTACTTC CASSVLARPQETQYF